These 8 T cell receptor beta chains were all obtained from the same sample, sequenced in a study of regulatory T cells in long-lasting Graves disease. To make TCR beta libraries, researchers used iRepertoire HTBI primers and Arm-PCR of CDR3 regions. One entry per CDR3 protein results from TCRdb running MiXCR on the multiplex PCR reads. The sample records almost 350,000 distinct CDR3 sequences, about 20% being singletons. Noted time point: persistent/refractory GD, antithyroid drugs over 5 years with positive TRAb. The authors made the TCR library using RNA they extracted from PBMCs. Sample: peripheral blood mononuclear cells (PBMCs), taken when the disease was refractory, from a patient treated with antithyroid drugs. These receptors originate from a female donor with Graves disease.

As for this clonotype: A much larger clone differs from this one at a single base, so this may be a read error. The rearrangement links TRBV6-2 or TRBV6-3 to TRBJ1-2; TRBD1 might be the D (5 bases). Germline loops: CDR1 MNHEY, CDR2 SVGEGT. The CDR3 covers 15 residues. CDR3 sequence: CANSEQKNLRGGYTF. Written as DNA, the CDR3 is TGTGCCAACAGTGAACAGAAAAACCTGAGGGGTGGCTACACCTTC.

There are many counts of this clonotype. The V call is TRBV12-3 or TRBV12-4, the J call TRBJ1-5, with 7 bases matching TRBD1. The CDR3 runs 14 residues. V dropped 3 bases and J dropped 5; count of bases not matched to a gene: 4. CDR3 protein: CASSLRGRDQPQHF. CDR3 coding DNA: TGTGCCAGCAGTTTGAGGGGGCGAGATCAGCCCCAGCATTTT.

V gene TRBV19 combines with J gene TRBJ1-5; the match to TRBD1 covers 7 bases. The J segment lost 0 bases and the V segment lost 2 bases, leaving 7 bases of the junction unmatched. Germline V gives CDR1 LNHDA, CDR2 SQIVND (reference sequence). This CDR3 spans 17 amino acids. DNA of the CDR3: TGTGCCAGTAGTATAAACAGGGGACCTTATAGCAATCAGCCCCAGCATTTT. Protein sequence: CASSINRGPYSNQPQHF.

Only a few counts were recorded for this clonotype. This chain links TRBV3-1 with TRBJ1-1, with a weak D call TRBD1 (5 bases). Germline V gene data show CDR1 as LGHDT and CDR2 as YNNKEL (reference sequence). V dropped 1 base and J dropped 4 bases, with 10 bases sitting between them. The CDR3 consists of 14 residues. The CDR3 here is CASSQAGGATEAFF. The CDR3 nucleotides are TGTGCCAGCAGCCAAGCGGGGGGAGCCACTGAAGCTTTCTTT.

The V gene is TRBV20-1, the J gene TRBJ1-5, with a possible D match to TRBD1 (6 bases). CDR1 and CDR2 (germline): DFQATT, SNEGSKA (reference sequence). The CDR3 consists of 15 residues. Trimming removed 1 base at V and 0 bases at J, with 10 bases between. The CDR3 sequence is CSARAGANSNQPQHF. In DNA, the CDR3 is TGCAGTGCTAGAGCAGGGGCAAATAGCAATCAGCCCCAGCATTTT.

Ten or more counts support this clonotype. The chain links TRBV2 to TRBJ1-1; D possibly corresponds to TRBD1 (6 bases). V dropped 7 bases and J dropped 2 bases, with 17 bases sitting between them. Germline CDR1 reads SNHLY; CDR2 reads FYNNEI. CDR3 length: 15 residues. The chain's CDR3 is CASKGGLGPNTEAFF. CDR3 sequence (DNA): TGTGCCAGCAAGGGGGGATTGGGCCCCAACACTGAAGCTTTCTTT.

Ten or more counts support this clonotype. CDR3 sequence (DNA): TGTGCCAGCAGCTTTAGGGAAAAGGGGGGGACTGAAGCTTTCTTT. Residues: CASSFREKGGTEAFF. The genes are TRBV7-2 and TRBJ1-1; perhaps TRBD1 as D (6 bases). Trimming took off 3 bases at V and 5 bases at J, with 16 bases between the two ends. This CDR3 is built from 15 residues. From germline, CDR1 is SGHTA and CDR2 FQGNSA.

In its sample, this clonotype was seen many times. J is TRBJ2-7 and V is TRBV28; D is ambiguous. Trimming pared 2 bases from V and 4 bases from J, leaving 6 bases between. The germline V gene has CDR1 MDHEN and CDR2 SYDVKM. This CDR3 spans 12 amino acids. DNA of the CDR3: TGTGCCAGCAGTTTACAACCTTACGAGCAGTACTTC. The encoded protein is CASSLQPYEQYF.